Described below is a single T cell receptor (beta chain) sequence and its context. V was pared by 4 bases and J by 2 bases, with 13 bases between. This CDR3 has 14 residues. The germline CDR1 and CDR2 sequences are SGHRS and YFSETQ. This specimen comes from a study of blood T cell repertoires in COVID-19. The data were produced by immunoSEQ multiplex PCR, yet TCRdb's version contains in-frame clones alone and is incomplete. The data hold 200,000 or so clones, with about 87% observed a single time. The chain is built from TRBV5-1 and TRBJ2-7, with D perhaps TRBD2 (5 bases). The source is a man between 70 and 80 years old with acute or convalescent COVID-19. Sequencing was done on a sample of peripheral blood. The DNA of the CDR3 is TGCGCCAGCAGCGGAGTTACCGGGGCCTACGAGCAGTACTTC. This translates into CASSGVTGAYEQYF.